Described below is a single T cell receptor (beta chain) sequence and its context. Its antigen is as yet unknown. Using immunoSEQ multiplex PCR, the repertoire was profiled, and TCRdb retains in-frame clones only, with some absent. Among tens of thousands of clones, around four fifths were seen once, and the ten largest hold less than 4.5%. The data are from a study of radiotherapy plus CTLA-4 blockade in lung cancer. Study as a whole: Among patients, 15% to 20% showed objective responses, and 25% to 35% had disease control.

Findings and caveats of the study: An expansion of tumor-derived TCR clones occurred in blood after radiotherapy plus ipilimumab. Increased serum interferon-beta after radiation also reportedly predicted response strongly.

Chemo-refractory metastatic non-small-cell lung cancer patients received focal radiation with ipilimumab CTLA-4 blockade. Germline V lookup: CDR1 SGDLS, CDR2 YYNGEE. Trimming took off 2 bases at V and 8 bases at J, with 13 bases between the two ends. The CDR3 sequence is 14 residues long. The sample consisted of peripheral blood, taken from a patient treated with radiotherapy plus ipilimumab. The chain has TRBV9 and TRBJ1-4; tentatively, D is TRBD1 (6 bases). The sequence was collected from a human donor with non-small cell lung cancer who had a partial response to radiotherapy plus ipilimumab. The CDR3: CASSVAGVGEKLFF. As DNA, the CDR3 is TGTGCCAGCAGCGTTGCAGGGGTTGGGGAAAAACTGTTTTTT.